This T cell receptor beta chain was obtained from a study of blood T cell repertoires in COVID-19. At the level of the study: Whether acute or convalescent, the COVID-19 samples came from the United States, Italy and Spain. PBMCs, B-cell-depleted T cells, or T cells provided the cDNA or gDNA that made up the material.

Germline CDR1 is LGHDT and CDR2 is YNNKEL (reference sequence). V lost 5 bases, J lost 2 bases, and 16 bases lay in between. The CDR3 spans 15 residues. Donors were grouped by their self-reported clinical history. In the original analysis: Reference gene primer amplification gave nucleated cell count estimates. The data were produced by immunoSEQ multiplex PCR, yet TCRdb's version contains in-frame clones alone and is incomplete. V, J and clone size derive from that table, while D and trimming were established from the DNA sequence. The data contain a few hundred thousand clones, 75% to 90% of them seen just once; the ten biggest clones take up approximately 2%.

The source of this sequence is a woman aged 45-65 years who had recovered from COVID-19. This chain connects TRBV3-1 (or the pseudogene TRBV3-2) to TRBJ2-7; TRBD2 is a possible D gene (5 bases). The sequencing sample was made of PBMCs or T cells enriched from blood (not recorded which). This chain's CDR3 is CASSKKGAAPYEQYF. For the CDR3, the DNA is TGTGCCAGCAGCAAAAAGGGAGCGGCACCCTACGAGCAGTACTTC.